These T cell receptor beta chains were read from a single sample in a study of blood T cell repertoires in COVID-19. Measured with immunoSEQ multiplex PCR; TCRdb has only the in-frame clones, and not every one. The table has 270,000 or so clones, around 85% seen once; the top ten hold roughly 12%. The sample taken for sequencing was peripheral blood. These receptors came from a woman aged 25-40 years with COVID-19, enrolled during active disease. The CDR3 runs from the conserved cysteine through the conserved F or W. A D gene is named only where the DNA matches it firmly. Size values are once, few and many counts, or a class for expanded clones, and some rows have none.

j_gene: TRBJ1-2; v_gene: TRBV19; abundance: .; d_gene: .; CDR3aa: CASSIVTGSYGYTF; CDR3nt: TGTGCCAGTAGTATAGTAACAGGGTCCTATGGCTACACCTTC
j_gene: TRBJ2-5; v_gene: TRBV10-2; abundance: .; d_gene: .; CDR3aa: CASSLGASQETQYF; CDR3nt: TGCGCCAGCAGTCTGGGGGCCTCCCAAGAGACCCAGTACTTC
j_gene: TRBJ2-5; v_gene: TRBV7-9; abundance: .; d_gene: .; CDR3aa: CASSPPGETQYF; CDR3nt: TGTGCCAGCAGCCCGCCCGGAGAGACCCAGTACTTC
j_gene: TRBJ1-2; v_gene: TRBV2; abundance: .; d_gene: .; CDR3aa: CASSEGLSVYGYTF; CDR3nt: TGTGCCAGCAGTGAAGGGCTGAGCGTCTATGGCTACACCTTC
j_gene: TRBJ1-3; v_gene: TRBV19; abundance: .; d_gene: .; CDR3aa: CASSPTRLSSGNTIYF; CDR3nt: TGTGCCAGTAGCCCGACCCGACTGAGCTCTGGAAACACCATATATTTT
j_gene: TRBJ2-1; v_gene: TRBV5-1; abundance: .; d_gene: TRBD2; CDR3aa: CASSPGGPLNEQFF; CDR3nt: TGCGCCAGCAGCCCGGGGGGACCTCTCAATGAGCAGTTCTTC
j_gene: TRBJ2-5; v_gene: TRBV11-2; abundance: once; d_gene: .; CDR3aa: CASMDKSVYQETQYF; CDR3nt: TGTGCCAGCATGGACAAAAGTGTGTACCAAGAGACCCAGTACTTC
j_gene: TRBJ1-1; v_gene: TRBV11-2; abundance: .; d_gene: .; CDR3aa: CASNTGGWSEAFF; CDR3nt: TGTGCCAGCAACACGGGTGGGTGGTCTGAAGCTTTCTTT
j_gene: TRBJ2-3; v_gene: TRBV18; abundance: .; d_gene: .; CDR3aa: CASSADLGFGTDTQYF; CDR3nt: TGTGCCAGCTCCGCCGACCTCGGGTTCGGCACAGATACGCAGTATTTT
j_gene: TRBJ1-5; v_gene: TRBV7-8; abundance: .; d_gene: .; CDR3aa: CASSLASPGGNQPQHF; CDR3nt: TGTGCCAGCAGCTTAGCGTCCCCAGGGGGCAATCAGCCCCAGCATTTT
j_gene: TRBJ2-7; v_gene: TRBV3-1/TRBV3-2; abundance: .; d_gene: TRBD2; CDR3aa: CASSPQAGGPYEQYF; CDR3nt: TGTGCCAGCAGCCCCCAAGCGGGGGGGCCCTACGAGCAGTACTTC
j_gene: TRBJ2-2; v_gene: TRBV19; abundance: .; d_gene: TRBD1; CDR3aa: CASSTPAGGGTGELFF; CDR3nt: TGTGCCAGTAGTACGCCCGCAGGGGGTGGCACCGGGGAGCTGTTTTTT
j_gene: TRBJ1-5; v_gene: TRBV10-2; abundance: .; d_gene: .; CDR3aa: CASSEWGGNQPQHF; CDR3nt: TGCGCCAGCAGTGAGTGGGGGGGCAATCAGCCCCAGCATTTT
j_gene: TRBJ1-6; v_gene: TRBV11-2; abundance: .; d_gene: .; CDR3aa: CASSLAGDSYNSPLHF; CDR3nt: TGTGCCAGCAGCTTAGCGGGTGACTCCTATAATTCACCCCTCCACTTT
j_gene: TRBJ1-5; v_gene: TRBV7-2; abundance: .; d_gene: TRBD1; CDR3aa: CASSPRQGRQPQHF; CDR3nt: TGTGCCAGCAGCCCCAGACAGGGTCGACAGCCCCAGCATTTT
j_gene: TRBJ2-1; v_gene: TRBV6-5; abundance: .; d_gene: TRBD1; CDR3aa: CASIKGQGASREQFF; CDR3nt: TGTGCCAGCATCAAGGGACAGGGGGCTTCGCGGGAGCAGTTCTTC
j_gene: TRBJ1-2; v_gene: TRBV25-1; abundance: .; d_gene: TRBD1; CDR3aa: CASSRQGSINYGYTF; CDR3nt: TGTGCCAGTAGCCGACAGGGAAGCATTAACTATGGCTACACCTTC
j_gene: TRBJ1-1; v_gene: TRBV2; abundance: .; d_gene: TRBD1; CDR3aa: CASSPYWIGTGGTEAFF; CDR3nt: TGTGCCAGCAGCCCTTACTGGATAGGGACAGGGGGGACTGAAGCTTTCTTT
j_gene: TRBJ2-2; v_gene: TRBV5-4; abundance: .; d_gene: TRBD2; CDR3aa: CASSLGGSGGGELFF; CDR3nt: TGTGCCAGCAGCTTAGGAGGTAGCGGGGGCGGGGAGCTGTTTTTT
j_gene: TRBJ1-2; v_gene: TRBV3-1/TRBV3-2; abundance: .; d_gene: TRBD1; CDR3aa: CASSPKTGGYDYGYTF; CDR3nt: TGTGCCAGCAGCCCTAAGACAGGGGGTTATGACTATGGCTACACCTTC
j_gene: TRBJ1-1; v_gene: TRBV7-6; abundance: .; d_gene: .; CDR3aa: CASSRGEGSTEAFF; CDR3nt: TGTGCCAGCAGTCGCGGGGAAGGGAGCACTGAAGCTTTCTTT
j_gene: TRBJ1-3; v_gene: TRBV6-5; abundance: .; d_gene: .; CDR3aa: CASSPGPLSGNTIYF; CDR3nt: TGTGCCAGCAGTCCTGGCCCCCTCTCTGGAAACACCATATATTTT
j_gene: TRBJ2-1; v_gene: TRBV7-9; abundance: .; d_gene: TRBD1; CDR3aa: CASSSGTGLGNEQFF; CDR3nt: TGTGCCAGCAGCTCAGGGACAGGGCTTGGCAATGAGCAGTTCTTC
j_gene: TRBJ1-5; v_gene: TRBV5-5; abundance: .; d_gene: .; CDR3aa: CASSLAGGNQPQHF; CDR3nt: TGTGCCAGCAGCTTGGCGGGGGGCAATCAGCCCCAGCATTTT
j_gene: TRBJ2-5; v_gene: TRBV5-1; abundance: .; d_gene: TRBD2; CDR3aa: CASSTGTSGGSGETQYF; CDR3nt: TGCGCCAGCAGCACAGGGACTAGCGGGGGGTCAGGGGAGACCCAGTACTTC
j_gene: TRBJ1-3; v_gene: TRBV28; abundance: .; d_gene: TRBD1; CDR3aa: CASRSMGQGDTIYF; CDR3nt: TGTGCCAGCAGGAGTATGGGACAGGGGGACACCATATATTTT
j_gene: TRBJ2-7; v_gene: TRBV6-5; abundance: .; d_gene: .; CDR3aa: CASSYSASYEQYF; CDR3nt: TGTGCCAGCAGTTACTCGGCCAGCTACGAGCAGTACTTC
j_gene: TRBJ2-5; v_gene: TRBV7-8; abundance: once; d_gene: TRBD2; CDR3aa: CASSSRTSGLQETQYF; CDR3nt: TGTGCCAGCAGCTCGCGGACTAGCGGCCTCCAAGAGACCCAGTACTTC
j_gene: TRBJ2-1; v_gene: TRBV11-2; abundance: .; d_gene: TRBD1; CDR3aa: CASSLGQGRYNEQFF; CDR3nt: TGTGCCAGCAGCTTGGGACAGGGCCGGTACAATGAGCAGTTCTTC
j_gene: TRBJ2-1; v_gene: TRBV27; abundance: .; d_gene: TRBD2; CDR3aa: CASSLHETSGGYEQFF; CDR3nt: TGTGCCAGCAGTTTGCATGAAACTAGCGGGGGATATGAGCAGTTCTTC
j_gene: TRBJ2-5; v_gene: TRBV27; abundance: .; d_gene: TRBD2; CDR3aa: CASWRSGGETQYF; CDR3nt: TGTGCCAGCTGGAGGAGCGGGGGGGAGACCCAGTACTTC
j_gene: TRBJ1-1; v_gene: TRBV5-1; abundance: once; d_gene: .; CDR3aa: CASSLGGRGNTEAFF; CDR3nt: TGCGCCAGCAGCTTGGGAGGACGGGGAAACACTGAAGCTTTCTTT
j_gene: TRBJ1-2; v_gene: TRBV9; abundance: .; d_gene: TRBD1; CDR3aa: CASSVVGGGRGQGARYGYTF; CDR3nt: TGTGCCAGCAGCGTAGTAGGGGGCGGACGAGGACAAGGGGCGAGGTATGGCTACACCTTC
j_gene: TRBJ1-3; v_gene: TRBV28; abundance: .; d_gene: .; CDR3aa: CASRELLETGYKGNTIYF; CDR3nt: TGTGCCAGCAGGGAACTGTTGGAGACAGGTTATAAAGGAAACACCATATATTTT
j_gene: TRBJ2-7; v_gene: TRBV10-3; abundance: .; d_gene: TRBD1; CDR3aa: CAISVNRDRGYEQYF; CDR3nt: TGTGCCATCAGTGTCAACCGGGACAGGGGCTACGAGCAGTACTTC
j_gene: TRBJ1-5; v_gene: TRBV6-1; abundance: .; d_gene: .; CDR3aa: CASSEVLNQPQHF; CDR3nt: TGTGCCAGCAGTGAAGTCCTCAATCAGCCCCAGCATTTT
j_gene: TRBJ1-2; v_gene: TRBV11-2; abundance: .; d_gene: .; CDR3aa: CASSLGGQGWYGYTF; CDR3nt: TGTGCCAGCAGCTTAGGGGGGCAGGGTTGGTATGGCTACACCTTC
j_gene: TRBJ2-5; v_gene: TRBV19; abundance: .; d_gene: .; CDR3aa: CASSMGGLAGETQYF; CDR3nt: TGTGCCAGTAGTATGGGTGGGCTAGCTGGAGAGACCCAGTACTTC
j_gene: TRBJ2-7; v_gene: TRBV7-9; abundance: .; d_gene: TRBD1; CDR3aa: CASSLPGQGSEQYF; CDR3nt: TGTGCCAGCAGCTTACCCGGACAGGGGAGCGAGCAGTACTTC
j_gene: TRBJ1-1; v_gene: TRBV9; abundance: .; d_gene: .; CDR3aa: CASSVGKRGGTEAFF; CDR3nt: TGTGCCAGCAGCGTAGGAAAGAGGGGGGGCACTGAAGCTTTCTTT
j_gene: TRBJ1-1; v_gene: TRBV4-1; abundance: .; d_gene: .; CDR3aa: CASSLGQWGTEAFF; CDR3nt: TGCGCCAGCAGCCTAGGACAGTGGGGGACTGAAGCTTTCTTT
j_gene: TRBJ2-7; v_gene: TRBV28; abundance: .; d_gene: TRBD2; CDR3aa: CASRLAGASYEQYF; CDR3nt: TGTGCCAGCAGACTAGCGGGGGCTTCCTACGAGCAGTACTTC
j_gene: TRBJ2-1; v_gene: TRBV7-2; abundance: once; d_gene: .; CDR3aa: CASGREPTNEQFF; CDR3nt: TGTGCCAGCGGGCGTGAGCCTACGAATGAGCAGTTCTTC
j_gene: TRBJ1-3; v_gene: TRBV6-5; abundance: .; d_gene: .; CDR3aa: CASIHRVAGNTIYF; CDR3nt: TGTGCCAGCATTCACAGGGTGGCTGGAAACACCATATATTTT
j_gene: TRBJ2-3; v_gene: TRBV4-1; abundance: .; d_gene: TRBD1; CDR3aa: CASSQDSTGEAGTQYF; CDR3nt: TGCGCCAGCAGCCAAGATTCTACAGGGGAAGCTGGTACGCAGTATTTT
j_gene: TRBJ1-4; v_gene: TRBV7-9; abundance: .; d_gene: .; CDR3aa: CASRIYRGGINEKLFF; CDR3nt: TGTGCCAGCAGGATCTACCGGGGGGGAATAAATGAAAAACTGTTTTTT
j_gene: TRBJ2-5; v_gene: TRBV2; abundance: .; d_gene: .; CDR3aa: CAAGRGDETQYF; CDR3nt: TGTGCCGCCGGGCGGGGTGACGAGACCCAGTACTTC
j_gene: TRBJ2-1; v_gene: TRBV21-1; abundance: once; d_gene: .; CDR3aa: CASSKGVRAKTLGHEQFF; CDR3nt: TGTGCCAGCAGCAAAGGGGTGCGGGCGAAGACCCTAGGGCATGAGCAGTTCTTC
j_gene: TRBJ2-5; v_gene: TRBV6-5; abundance: .; d_gene: TRBD1; CDR3aa: CASSYTGQGGQETQYF; CDR3nt: TGTGCCAGCAGTTATACCGGACAGGGTGGACAAGAGACCCAGTACTTC
j_gene: TRBJ2-5; v_gene: TRBV5-1; abundance: .; d_gene: TRBD1; CDR3aa: CASSLTGVSQYF; CDR3nt: TGCGCCAGCAGCCTTACAGGGGTGTCCCAGTACTTC
j_gene: TRBJ1-1; v_gene: TRBV28; abundance: .; d_gene: TRBD1; CDR3aa: CASRDRGQNTEAFF; CDR3nt: TGTGCCAGCAGGGACAGGGGCCAGAACACTGAAGCTTTCTTT
j_gene: TRBJ1-1; v_gene: TRBV7-9; abundance: .; d_gene: .; CDR3aa: CASSPITGLATEAFF; CDR3nt: TGTGCCAGCAGCCCCATAACGGGGCTAGCGACTGAAGCTTTCTTT
j_gene: TRBJ2-5; v_gene: TRBV10-3; abundance: .; d_gene: TRBD2; CDR3aa: CAIRSSGGGETQYF; CDR3nt: TGTGCCATCAGATCTAGCGGGGGTGGGGAGACCCAGTACTTC
j_gene: TRBJ1-5; v_gene: TRBV6-2/TRBV6-3; abundance: .; d_gene: .; CDR3aa: CASSKGLRGGQPQHF; CDR3nt: TGTGCCAGCAGTAAGGGACTGAGAGGAGGTCAGCCCCAGCATTTT